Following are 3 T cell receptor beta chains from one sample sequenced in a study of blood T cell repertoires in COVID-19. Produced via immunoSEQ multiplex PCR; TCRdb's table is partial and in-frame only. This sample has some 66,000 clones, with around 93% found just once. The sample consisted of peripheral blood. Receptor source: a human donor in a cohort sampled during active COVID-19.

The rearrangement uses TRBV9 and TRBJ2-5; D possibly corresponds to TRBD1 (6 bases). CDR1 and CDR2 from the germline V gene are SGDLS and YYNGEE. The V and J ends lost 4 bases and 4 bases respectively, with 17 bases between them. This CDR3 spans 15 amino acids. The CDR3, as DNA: TGTGCCAGCAGCCCCTTGGGGGCGGGCGGAGAGACCCAGTACTTC. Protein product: CASSPLGAGGETQYF.

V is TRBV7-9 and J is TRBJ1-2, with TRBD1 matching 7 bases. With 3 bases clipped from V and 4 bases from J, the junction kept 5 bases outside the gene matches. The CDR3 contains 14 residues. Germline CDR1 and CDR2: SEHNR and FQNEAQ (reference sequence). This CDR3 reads CASSFSRDSYGYTF. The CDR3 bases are TGTGCCAGCAGCTTCAGCCGGGACAGCTATGGCTACACCTTC. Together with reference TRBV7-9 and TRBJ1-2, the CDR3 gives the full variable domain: DTGVSQNPRHKITKRGQNVTFRCDPISEHNRLYWYRQTLGQGPEFLTYFQNEAQLEKSRLLSDRFSAERPKGSFSTLEIQRTEQGDSAMYLCASSFSRDSYGYTFGSGTRLTVV.

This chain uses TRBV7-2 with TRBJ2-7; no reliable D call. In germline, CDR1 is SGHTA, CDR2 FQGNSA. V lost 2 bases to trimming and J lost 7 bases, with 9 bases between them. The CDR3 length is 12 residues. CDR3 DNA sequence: TGTGCCAGCAGCTTATTTCTCGGGGAGCAGTACTTC. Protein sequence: CASSLFLGEQYF.